What follows describes a single TCR beta chain. The antigen remains unidentified. A single record per CDR3 protein comes from TCRdb applying MiXCR to the reads. The sample consists of 150,000 to 200,000 distinct CDR3 sequences, 17% of them appearing once. The CDR3 has 14 amino acids. In germline, CDR1 is MGHDK, CDR2 SYGVNS. V gave up 3 bases and J gave up 1 base, with 9 bases separating them. The data derive from a study of T cell repertoires in cytomegalovirus infection. The study, taken as a whole, reports: Totalled public TCR beta family frequency picked out people who carried CMV plus the relevant HLA. It was HLA-C-restricted CMV-specific TCR beta clonotypes that dominated the response ex vivo.

Sequencing used CD8+ T cells from PBMCs. The chain employs TRBV25-1 and TRBJ1-1, with D hard to call. This receptor was identified in a human donor in good health (CMV status not recorded). Some clones in this sample may be carry-over from other donors' samples. CDR3 loop: CASSDYTPNTEAFF. The CDR3 DNA reads as TGTGCCAGCAGTGATTATACCCCGAACACTGAAGCTTTCTTT.